This TCR beta chain was sequenced for a study of T-cell memory formation after mild COVID-19. About the research overall: Each donor largely had its own TCR clusters.

The V gene's germline CDR1 is SGDLS and CDR2 YYNGEE. This CDR3 comprises 13 residues. The germline V and J ends were trimmed by 3 bases and 5 bases, with 11 bases remaining between them. In TCRdb, the 5' RACE reads were re-called with MiXCR into one record per CDR3 protein. Of hundreds of thousands of distinct CDR3 sequences in the sample, around 28% were seen once. The source is an adult woman who had mild COVID-19 (a few samples of this study predate the infection). Cell type and time point are not known. The V gene is TRBV9, the J gene TRBJ2-5; no firm D call. The sequenced sample consisted of PBMCs or a T cell subset sorted from them (not recorded which). CDR3 sequence: CASSEAPRETQYF. DNA of the CDR3: TGTGCCAGCAGCGAGGCCCCTCGGGAGACCCAGTACTTC.